Below are 21 T cell receptor beta chains sequenced from a single sample in a study of blood T cell repertoires in COVID-19. Method: immunoSEQ multiplex PCR; TCRdb's copy keeps in-frame clones and lacks some. The sample holds about 160,000 clones, about 85% seen once. The specimen was peripheral blood. These receptors all stem from a woman aged 60-75 years with active or convalescent COVID-19.

This clone showed up just once. V usage is TRBV29-1 and J usage is TRBJ1-2, with TRBD1 matching over 8 bases. The CDR3 length is 13 residues. Germline CDR1 and CDR2: SQVTM and ANQGSEA. V lost 5 bases to trimming and J lost 6 bases; unmatched junction nucleotides: 8. CDR3: CSVTRTGFDGYTF. Here the CDR3 DNA reads TGCAGCGTTACAAGGACAGGGTTTGATGGCTACACCTTC.

This rearrangement joins TRBV3-1 (or the pseudogene TRBV3-2) to TRBJ1-6; 7 bases line up with TRBD1. J gave up 10 bases and V 4 bases, and 7 bases lay outside the gene matches. CDR1 and CDR2 from the germline V gene are LGHDT and YNNKEL (reference sequence). This CDR3 is 14 amino acids long. The CDR3 region is CASSPTGDGSPLHF. CDR3 in DNA: TGTGCCAGCAGCCCCACAGGGGATGGATCACCCCTCCACTTT.

The V and J genes are TRBV5-5 and TRBJ2-1; the D gene is possibly TRBD1 (5 bases). CDR3 length: 16 amino acids. V dropped 3 bases and J dropped 0 bases, with 13 bases sitting between them. Germline CDR1 SGHKS, CDR2 YYEKEE (reference sequence). The CDR3 bases are TGTGCCAGCAGCTCAAAGACAGATTACTCCTACAATGAGCAGTTCTTC. Its translation is CASSSKTDYSYNEQFF.

The chain joins TRBV6-5 to TRBJ1-2; weak D call: TRBD1 (5 bases). CDR3 size: 13 residues. With 6 bases removed from V and 0 bases from J, the gap between germline ends came to 8 bases. The germline V gene has CDR1 MNHEY and CDR2 SVGAGI. In DNA form, the CDR3 reads TGTGCCAGCAGGCGGGGCCCTAACTATGGCTACACCTTC. It codes for CASRRGPNYGYTF.

The chain couples TRBV27 to TRBJ1-5; no definite D call. The CDR3 consists of 13 residues. CDR1 MNHEY and CDR2 SMNVEV come from the germline V gene (reference sequence). V lost 2 bases and J lost 5, with 7 bases in between. The CDR3 DNA reads as TGTGCCAGCAGTTTAGCATCGGATCAGCCCCAGCATTTT. Translated, it gives CASSLASDQPQHF.

The V gene is TRBV6-2 or TRBV6-3, the J gene TRBJ1-5, with a possible D match to TRBD1 (5 bases). Between the trimmed V and J ends, which lost 5 bases and 3 bases, there was a span of 11 bases. The length of the CDR3 is 14 residues. Germline V gene data show CDR1 as MNHEY and CDR2 as SVGEGT. CDR3 in amino acids: CASSDRQFNQPQHF. The CDR3 DNA reads TGTGCCAGCAGTGACCGACAGTTCAATCAGCCCCAGCATTTT.

The chain uses TRBV3-1 (or the pseudogene TRBV3-2) and TRBJ2-7; 7 bases are a match to TRBD1. Losses at the gene ends were 4 bases for V and 0 bases for J; bases not matched to a gene: 6. The CDR3 is made up of 15 amino acids. Germline V gene sequence: CDR1 LGHDT, CDR2 YNNKEL (reference sequence). The CDR3 loop is CASSRTGKSSYEQYF. CDR3 sequence (DNA): TGTGCCAGCAGCCGGACAGGCAAAAGCTCCTACGAGCAGTACTTC.

The rearrangement uses TRBV19 and TRBJ2-4; a weak D match, TRBD1 (5 bases). Germline CDR1 LNHDA, CDR2 SQIVND (reference sequence). The ends were cut back, 3 bases at V and 0 bases at J, with 15 bases in the middle. The length of the CDR3 is 17 residues. CDR3 coding DNA: TGTGCCAGTAGTATGGTAGGGCAGGGAAAAGCCAAAAACATTCAGTACTTC. Translation gives CASSMVGQGKAKNIQYF. The full variable domain, with the rest looked up from reference TRBV19 and TRBJ2-4, is DGGITQSPKYLFRKEGQNVTLSCEQNLNHDAMYWYRQDPGQGLRLIYYSQIVNDFQKGDIAEGYSVSREKKESFPLTVTSAQKNPTAFYLCASSMVGQGKAKNIQYFGAGTRLSVL.

V usage is TRBV10-1 and J usage is TRBJ1-1; D call uncertain. V was trimmed by 2 bases and J by 8 bases, leaving 9 bases between them. The CDR3 is 12 residues long. CDR1 and CDR2 (germline): WNHNN, SYGVQD (reference sequence). CDR3 in amino acids: CASSEDRREAFF. In nucleotides, the CDR3 is TGCGCCAGCAGTGAGGACCGGAGAGAAGCTTTCTTT.

The chain combines TRBV5-1 with TRBJ2-7; 8 nucleotides match TRBD1. Trimming took 4 bases from V and 7 from J; bases not matched to a gene: 13. The CDR3 consists of 15 residues. From germline, CDR1 is SGHRS and CDR2 YFSETQ. CDR3 sequence reads: CASSLGTGGWGEQYF. The CDR3 DNA sequence: TGCGCCAGCAGCCTCGGGACAGGAGGTTGGGGTGAGCAGTACTTC.

The V and J genes are TRBV3-1 (or the pseudogene TRBV3-2) and TRBJ2-3; 8 bases fit TRBD2. J was trimmed by 2 bases and V by 0 bases; bases with no gene match: 7. There are 17 residues in the CDR3. Germline V lookup: CDR1 LGHDT, CDR2 YNNKEL (reference sequence). The CDR3 region is CASSQDWAGGYTDTQYF. Written as DNA, the CDR3 is TGTGCCAGCAGCCAAGATTGGGCGGGGGGCTACACAGATACGCAGTATTTT.

Turning to this clone: A much larger clone lies a single base off, so this may be a read error. The chain combines TRBV11-3 with TRBJ2-2; 9 bases align to TRBD2. CDR3 size: 16 residues. V was clipped by 4 bases and J by 7 bases; unmatched bases: 10. Germline CDR1 is SGHNT and CDR2 is YENEEA. The CDR3 loop is CASSSWAGGGDGELFF. CDR3 nucleotides: TGTGCCAGCAGCTCCTGGGCGGGCGGGGGGGACGGGGAGCTGTTTTTT. Full variable domain (remainder filled in from reference TRBV11-3 and TRBJ2-2): EAGVVQSPRYKIIEKKQPVAFWCNPISGHNTLYWYLQNLGQGPELLIRYENEEAVDDSQLPKDRFSAERLKGVDSTLKIQPAELGDSAVYLCASSSWAGGGDGELFFGEGSRLTVL.

The chain combines TRBV5-4 with TRBJ2-7; D might be TRBD2 (6 bases). This CDR3 contains 15 residues. The V end was cut by 4 bases, the J end by 2 bases, with 16 bases between. Germline loops: CDR1 SGHNT, CDR2 YYREEE (reference sequence). The CDR3 here is CASSVGFLATYEQYF. Written as DNA, the CDR3 is TGTGCCAGCAGCGTCGGCTTTCTAGCGACCTACGAGCAGTACTTC.

Regarding this clone: In the same sample, other DNA sequences code for this CDR3. The chain uses TRBV9 and TRBJ1-1; D gene unclear. The germline V and J ends were trimmed by 0 bases and 0 bases, with 9 bases remaining between them. CDR1 and CDR2 (germline): SGDLS, YYNGEE. The CDR3 totals 15 residues. In DNA form, the CDR3 reads TGTGCCAGCAGCGTAGGTAGAGATATGAACACTGAAGCTTTCTTT. It is translated as CASSVGRDMNTEAFF.

V and J are TRBV30 and TRBJ2-5, with D perhaps matching TRBD2 (5 bases). The CDR3 extends over 11 amino acids. V was pared by 0 bases and J by 12 bases, with 11 bases between. Germline loops: CDR1 GTSNPN, CDR2 SVGIG (reference sequence). The CDR3 here is CAWSVVEAKYF. The CDR3 DNA follows: TGTGCCTGGAGTGTTGTGGAGGCCAAGTACTTC.

The V and J genes are TRBV30 and TRBJ2-7, with a tentative D call TRBD2 (5 bases). The CDR3 consists of 11 residues. V lost 2 bases and J lost 4, with 6 bases in between. Germline loops: CDR1 GTSNPN, CDR2 SVGIG (reference sequence). CDR3 coding DNA: TGTGCCTGGAGTTCGGGGTACGAGCAGTACTTC. As protein: CAWSSGYEQYF.

The chain employs TRBV7-3 and TRBJ2-4; perhaps TRBD2 as D (5 bases). V was pared by 2 bases and J by 0 bases, with 8 bases between. The CDR3 is 15 residues long. In germline, CDR1 is SGHTA, CDR2 FQGTGA. The CDR3 here is CASSLDGLAKNIQYF. For the CDR3, the DNA is TGTGCCAGCAGCTTAGACGGACTAGCCAAAAACATTCAGTACTTC.

The genes are TRBV2 and TRBJ1-5; 9 nucleotides match TRBD1. V lost 5 bases, J lost 7 bases, and 3 bases stayed unmatched. CDR3 length: 13 amino acids. Germline V gene sequence: CDR1 SNHLY, CDR2 FYNNEI. CDR3 sequence (DNA): TGTGCCAGCAGTTGGACAGGGGAACAGCCCCAGCATTTT. This gives the protein CASSWTGEQPQHF.

The chain has TRBV5-4 and TRBJ1-4, with D uncertain. Germline values: CDR1 SGHNT, CDR2 YYREEE (reference sequence). V was pared by 5 bases and J by 7 bases, with 12 bases between. The CDR3 is 13 amino acids. The CDR3: CASRGDLSEKLFF. As DNA, the CDR3 is TGTGCCAGCAGGGGCGATTTATCTGAAAAACTGTTTTTT.

The J gene is TRBJ2-5, the V gene TRBV19, with TRBD1 as a possible D gene (5 bases). Germline V gives CDR1 LNHDA, CDR2 SQIVND (reference sequence). Trimming removed 8 bases at V and 2 bases at J, with 12 bases between. The CDR3 consists of 13 residues. CDR3 nucleotides: TGTGCCAGTTCCCAGGGTCGACAAGAGACCCAGTACTTC. Residues: CASSQGRQETQYF.

The V call is TRBV7-2, the J call TRBJ1-6; D is possibly TRBD1 (6 bases). The germline CDR1 and CDR2 sequences are SGHTA and FQGNSA. The CDR3 contains 13 residues. The V and J ends lost 1 base and 10 bases respectively, with 8 bases between them. The chain's CDR3 is CASSLDRESPLHF. In nucleotides, the CDR3 is TGTGCCAGCAGCTTAGACAGGGAATCACCCCTCCACTTT.